This TCR beta chain emerged from a study of T cells in Graves' hyperthyroidism and ophthalmopathy (dated by TCRdb to about 2019). For the wider study: Peripheral blood samples were taken at the time of initial diagnosis, prior to any treatment. The 100 or so discovery patients were divided at random into training and test sets in a 7:3 ratio. After blood sampling, hyperthyroidism patients were treated with methimazole at a starting dose of 30 mg daily, and ophthalmopathy patients were treated with high-dose intravenous methylprednisolone. The paper reports TCR Vbeta CDR3 sequencing of some 140 peripheral blood samples: around 45 ophthalmopathy, under 85 hyperthyroidism and around 17 progressor patients. Thyroid tissue and blood T-cell repertoires from over 5 Graves' hyperthyroidism patients were also compared in the study. To identify distinguishing TCR V-J signatures, a discovery cohort of about 95 patients was used, comprising fewer than 45 with Graves' ophthalmopathy and some 60 with stable Graves' hyperthyroidism. Prospective prediction of ophthalmopathy was tested in an independent validation cohort consisting of roughly 19 hyperthyroidism patients and approximately 16 patients who later progressed to ophthalmopathy.

TCR beta CDR3 regions were amplified from RNA transcripts. A first-round RT-PCR of the TCR CDR3 used the HTBI primer set with the Qiagen OneStep RT-PCR kit. The libraries were constructed in a second round of multiplex PCR and then size-selected and purified. The libraries were sequenced on an Illumina HiSeq2000 using paired-end 100 bp reads. Turning to the authors' computational methods: SOAPnuke was used to process the raw data, with reads discarded if the reads contained adapters or uncalled bases, had a mean Phred below 15, or lacked an exact constant-primer or identifier match. High-quality paired reads were merged with COPE v1.2.5, and unique nucleotide sequences were defined as clonotypes. MiTCR v1.1 was used to align the clonotypes against IMGT TRBV, TRBD and TRBJ reference segments. The analysis was restricted to V-J combinations with a frequency above 0.0001, which together covered 99% to 99.2% of the repertoires. A TCS score was defined as the ratio between F50 (clonal expansion) and ExV (chaos), using BLOSUM62-based TCRdist between CDR3 peptides within each V-J. Welch's t-statistics and random forest reduced 514 V-J features to roughly 13, which were used in a naive Bayes classifier (R e1071). Using fastp at Q25 and MiXCR, TCRdb reprocessed the public reads and kept productive beta chains. One record per CDR3 amino acid sequence lists the most common genes and DNA. TCRdb's processing, not the study's, gives the V and J calls here. For this sample there are roughly 250,000 distinct CDR3 sequences; about 14% appear just once. The ten largest clones add up to about 14% of the sample.

What the research found in general, with its limitations: In cross-validation, a model built on a 13 V-J signature told ophthalmopathy apart from stable hyperthyroidism with approximately 90% sensitivity and 81% to 82% specificity, and in testing the same model reached 80%/75%. Sample size was not statistically predetermined, and investigators were not blinded to group allocation. During validation, the model predicted progression to ophthalmopathy a median of about 5.9 months ahead of onset, with just under 71% sensitivity and 72% to 85% specificity. Most expanded thyroid clonotypes (frequency above 0.001) were also found in blood, which suggests that blood repertoires may mirror thyroid immune responses.

Hyperthyroidism patients were aged 18 to 65 years and newly diagnosed, with disease duration of less than 2 months. Exclusion was applied to patients with uncontrolled infections, other autoimmune diseases, pregnancy or lactation. Diagnoses were based on clinical symptoms, serum thyroxine and TRAb, thyroid ultrasound and orbital computed tomography. Blood from progressor patients was drawn when they were first diagnosed with hyperthyroidism, before any ophthalmopathy symptoms appeared. PBMCs were isolated from 10 ml of fresh peripheral blood by Ficoll-Paque density gradient centrifugation. Progressor patients were defined as those initially diagnosed with Graves' hyperthyroidism in whom ophthalmopathy developed during follow-up. Total RNA was extracted using Trizol reagent, and RNA quality was assessed on an Agilent 2100 Bioanalyzer. This clonotype was seen more than once but under ten times. Its antigen specificity is not known. A read error may explain this, as a much larger clone is one base away.

This TCR came from a woman aged 40-49 years with Graves' hyperthyroidism that later progressed to Graves' ophthalmopathy. Sample: blood.

The CDR3 protein sequence reads: CAGSFGQVYEQYF. The nucleotides are TGCGCCGGCAGCTTCGGACAGGTTTACGAGCAGTACTTC. The chain uses TRBV5-1 and TRBJ2-7, and 7 bases in between align with TRBD1. The CDR3 measures 13 amino acids from cysteine to phenylalanine. The CDR3 DNA has 39 bases and is translated from base 1. For CDR1 and CDR2, the germline V gene lists SGHRS and YFSETQ.